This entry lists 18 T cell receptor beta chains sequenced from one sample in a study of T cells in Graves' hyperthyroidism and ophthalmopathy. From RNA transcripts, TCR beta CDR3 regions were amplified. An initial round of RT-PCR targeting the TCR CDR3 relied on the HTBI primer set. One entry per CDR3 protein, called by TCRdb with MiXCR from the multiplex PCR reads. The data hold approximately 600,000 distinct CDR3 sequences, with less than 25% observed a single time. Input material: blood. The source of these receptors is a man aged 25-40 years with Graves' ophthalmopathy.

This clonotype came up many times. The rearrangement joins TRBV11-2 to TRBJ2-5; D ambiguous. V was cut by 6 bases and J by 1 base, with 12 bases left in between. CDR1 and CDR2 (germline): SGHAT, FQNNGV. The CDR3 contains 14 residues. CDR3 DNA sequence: TGTGCCAGCAGGCTTAGAGGTTCCCAAGAGACCCAGTACTTC. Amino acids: CASRLRGSQETQYF.

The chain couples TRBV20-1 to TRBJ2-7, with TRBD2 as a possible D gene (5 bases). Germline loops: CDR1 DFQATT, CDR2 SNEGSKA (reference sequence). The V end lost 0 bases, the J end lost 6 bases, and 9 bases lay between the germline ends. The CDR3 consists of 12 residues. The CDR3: CSAREKRLEQYF. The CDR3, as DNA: TGCAGTGCTAGAGAAAAGCGGCTCGAGCAGTACTTC.

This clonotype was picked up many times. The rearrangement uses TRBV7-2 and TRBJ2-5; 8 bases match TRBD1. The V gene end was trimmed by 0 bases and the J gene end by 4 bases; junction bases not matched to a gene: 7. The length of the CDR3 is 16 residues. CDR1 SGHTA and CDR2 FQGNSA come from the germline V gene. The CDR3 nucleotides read TGTGCCAGCAGCTTAGCGCTCCCAGGGGGCCGAGAGACCCAGTACTTC. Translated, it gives CASSLALPGGRETQYF. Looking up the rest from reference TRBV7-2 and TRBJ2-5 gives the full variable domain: GAGVSQSPSNKVTEKGKDVELRCDPISGHTALYWYRQSLGQGLEFLIYFQGNSAPDKSGLPSDRFSAERTGGSVSTLTIQRTQQEDSAVYLCASSLALPGGRETQYFGPGTRLLVL.

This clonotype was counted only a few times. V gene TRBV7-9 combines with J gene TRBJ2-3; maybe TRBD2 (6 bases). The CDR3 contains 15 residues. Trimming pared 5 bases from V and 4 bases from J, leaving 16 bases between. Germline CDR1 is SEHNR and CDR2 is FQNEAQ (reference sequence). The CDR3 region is CASSARDSGPDTQYF. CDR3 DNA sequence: TGTGCCAGCAGCGCCCGGGACTCCGGCCCAGATACGCAGTATTTT.

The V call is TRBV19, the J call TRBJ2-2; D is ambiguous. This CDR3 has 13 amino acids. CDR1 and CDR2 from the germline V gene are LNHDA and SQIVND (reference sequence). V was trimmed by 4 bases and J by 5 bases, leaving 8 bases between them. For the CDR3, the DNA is TGTGCCAGTAGTAAAATTGCTACCGGGGAGCTGTTTTTT. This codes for CASSKIATGELFF.

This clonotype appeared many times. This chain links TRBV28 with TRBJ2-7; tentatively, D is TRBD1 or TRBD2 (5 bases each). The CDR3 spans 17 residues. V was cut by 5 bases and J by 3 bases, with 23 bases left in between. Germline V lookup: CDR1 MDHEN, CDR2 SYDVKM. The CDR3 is CASSVGTGTGLLYEQYF. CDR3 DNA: TGTGCCAGCAGTGTTGGAACCGGGACGGGGCTGCTCTACGAGCAGTACTTC.

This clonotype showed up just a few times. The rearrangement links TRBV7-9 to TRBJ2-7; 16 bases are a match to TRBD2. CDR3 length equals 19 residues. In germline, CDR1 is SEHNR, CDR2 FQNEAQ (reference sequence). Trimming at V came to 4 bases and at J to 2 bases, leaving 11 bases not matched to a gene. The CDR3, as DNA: TGTGCCAGCAGCTCCGAAACCGGGACTAGCGGGAGGGGGACCTACGAGCAGTACTTC. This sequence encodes CASSSETGTSGRGTYEQYF.

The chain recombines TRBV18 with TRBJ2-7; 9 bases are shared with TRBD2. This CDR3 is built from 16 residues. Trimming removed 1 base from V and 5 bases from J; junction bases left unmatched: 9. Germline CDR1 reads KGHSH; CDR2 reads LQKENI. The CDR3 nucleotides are TGTGCCAGCTCACCACGGGGACTAGCAGGATGGGACGAGCAGTACTTC. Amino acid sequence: CASSPRGLAGWDEQYF. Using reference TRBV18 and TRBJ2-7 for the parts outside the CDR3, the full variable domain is NAGVMQNPRHLVRRRGQEARLRCSPMKGHSHVYWYRQLPEEGLKFMVYLQKENIIDESGMPKERFSAEFPKEGPSILRIQQVVRGDSAAYFCASSPRGLAGWDEQYFGPGTRLTVT.

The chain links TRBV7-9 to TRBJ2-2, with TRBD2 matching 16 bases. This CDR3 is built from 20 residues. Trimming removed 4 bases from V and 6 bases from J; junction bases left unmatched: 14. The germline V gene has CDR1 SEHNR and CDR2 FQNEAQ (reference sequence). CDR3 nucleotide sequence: TGTGCCAGCAGCTCATATAAGGGACTAGCGGGAGGGCCCATTGCCGGGGAGCTGTTTTTT. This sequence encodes CASSSYKGLAGGPIAGELFF.

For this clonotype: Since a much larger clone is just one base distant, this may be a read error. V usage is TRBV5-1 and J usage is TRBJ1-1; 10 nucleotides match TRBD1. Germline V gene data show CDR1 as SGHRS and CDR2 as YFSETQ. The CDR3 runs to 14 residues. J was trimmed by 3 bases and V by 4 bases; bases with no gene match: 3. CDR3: CASSDRGPDTEAFF. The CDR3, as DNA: TGCGCCAGCAGCGACAGGGGGCCAGACACTGAAGCTTTCTTT.

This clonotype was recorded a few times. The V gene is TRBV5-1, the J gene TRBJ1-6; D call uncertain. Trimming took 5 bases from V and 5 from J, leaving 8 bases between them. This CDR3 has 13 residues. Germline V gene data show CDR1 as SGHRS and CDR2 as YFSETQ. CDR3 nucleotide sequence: TGCGCCAGCAGAACGGAAGATAATTCACCCCTCCACTTT. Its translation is CASRTEDNSPLHF.

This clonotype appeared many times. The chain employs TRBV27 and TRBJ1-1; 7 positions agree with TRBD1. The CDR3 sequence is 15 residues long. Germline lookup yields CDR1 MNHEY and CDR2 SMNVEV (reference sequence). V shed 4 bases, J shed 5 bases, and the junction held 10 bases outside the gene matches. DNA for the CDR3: TGTGCCAGCAGTTCGGGGACAGCGACGCTTACTGAAGCTTTCTTT. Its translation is CASSSGTATLTEAFF.

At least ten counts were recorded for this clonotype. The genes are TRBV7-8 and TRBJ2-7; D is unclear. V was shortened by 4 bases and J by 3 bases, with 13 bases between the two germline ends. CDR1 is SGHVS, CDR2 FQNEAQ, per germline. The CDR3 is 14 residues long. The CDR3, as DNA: TGTGCCAGCAGCTCAGGAAAGGGCTACTACGAGCAGTACTTC. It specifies CASSSGKGYYEQYF.

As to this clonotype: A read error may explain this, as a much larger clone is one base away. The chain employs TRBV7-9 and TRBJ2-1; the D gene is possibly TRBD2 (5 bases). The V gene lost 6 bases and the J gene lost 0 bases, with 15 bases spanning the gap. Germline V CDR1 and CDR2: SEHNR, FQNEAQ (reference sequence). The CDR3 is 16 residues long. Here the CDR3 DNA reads TGTGCCAGCAGGGGGAGAAGCAGGAGCTCCTACAATGAGCAGTTCTTC. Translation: CASRGRSRSSYNEQFF.

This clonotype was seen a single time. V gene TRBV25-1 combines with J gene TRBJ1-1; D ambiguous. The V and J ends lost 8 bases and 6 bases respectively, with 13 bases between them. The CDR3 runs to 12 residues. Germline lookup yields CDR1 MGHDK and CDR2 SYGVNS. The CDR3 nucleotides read TGTGCCAGCGCAACAGCGTACGCTGAAGCTTTCTTT. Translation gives CASATAYAEAFF.

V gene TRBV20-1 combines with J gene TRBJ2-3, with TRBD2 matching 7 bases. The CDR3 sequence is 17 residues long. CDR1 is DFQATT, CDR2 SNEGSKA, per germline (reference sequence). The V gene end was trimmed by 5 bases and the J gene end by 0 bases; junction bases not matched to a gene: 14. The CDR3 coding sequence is TGCAGTGCTGTGGATCCCCCGGGAGGCCCTAGCACAGATACGCAGTATTTT. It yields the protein CSAVDPPGGPSTDTQYF.

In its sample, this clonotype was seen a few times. The DNA of the CDR3 is TGCGCCAGCAGCTTGGTTGGGGCGATGTTCGGTTCGGCAGATACGCAGTATTTT. Residues: CASSLVGAMFGSADTQYF. This chain connects TRBV5-1 to TRBJ2-3; tentative D call: TRBD1 (5 bases). CDR3 size: 18 residues. The germline V and J ends were trimmed by 0 bases and 4 bases, with 21 bases remaining between them. In germline, CDR1 is SGHRS, CDR2 YFSETQ.

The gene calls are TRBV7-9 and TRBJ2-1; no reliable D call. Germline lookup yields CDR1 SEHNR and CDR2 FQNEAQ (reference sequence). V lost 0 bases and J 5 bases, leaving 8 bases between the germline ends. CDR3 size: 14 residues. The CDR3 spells CASSLAGGDNEQFF. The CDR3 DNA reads TGTGCCAGCAGCTTAGCGGGTGGGGACAATGAGCAGTTCTTC.